This T cell receptor beta chain was found in a study of blood T cell repertoires in COVID-19. Data came from immunoSEQ multiplex PCR; TCRdb stores just in-frame clones and leaves some out. Here the sample spans fewer than 300,000 clones, under 90% being singletons. Germline CDR1 and CDR2: LGHDT and YNNKEL (reference sequence). Unmatched junction bases numbered 9, after V lost 0 bases and J lost 15 bases. The CDR3 has 14 amino acids. V and J are TRBV3-1 (or the pseudogene TRBV3-2) and TRBJ2-1; 9 nucleotides line up with TRBD2. Sequenced sample: peripheral blood. The receptor comes from a woman aged 18-29 years with acute or convalescent COVID-19. This CDR3 is CASSQEGAGGSPFF. The CDR3 coding sequence is TGTGCCAGCAGCCAAGAGGGGGCGGGAGGGTCTCCGTTCTTC.